Listed below are T cell receptor beta chains from one sample, sequenced in a study of shared clonotypes between healthy human individuals. Generated by immunoSEQ multiplex PCR, the TCRdb table keeps only in-frame clones and is missing some. The sample yields about 1.1 million clones, roughly 77% seen once. Sequencing was carried out using memory CD4+ T cells from PBMCs. The receptors were sampled from a man aged 18 to 29 in good health. Some clones in this sample may be carry-over from other donors' samples. The CDR3 runs from the conserved cysteine through the conserved F or W. The order of the fields is J gene, V gene, CDR3 protein.

TRBJ1-3 TRBV28 CASVEVRSGNTIYF
TRBJ2-1 TRBV29-1 CSVAGTGRFNEQFF
TRBJ2-7 TRBV11-2 CASSFGGPYEQYF
TRBJ1-1 TRBV14 CASSQGMNTEAFF
TRBJ2-1 TRBV5-4 CASSRQGRHEQFF
TRBJ2-7 TRBV30 CACKRERSYEQYF
TRBJ2-7 TRBV14 CASSLTSGSIAYEQYF
TRBJ2-3 TRBV29-1 CSVAASNTQYF
TRBJ2-1 TRBV6-5 CASRRPGLAGIEQFF
TRBJ2-7 TRBV5-5 CASSFDRDPYEQYF
TRBJ2-5 TRBV5-1 CASSLVRGENQETQYF
TRBJ2-5 TRBV27 CASSLKPHDSQYF
TRBJ2-7 TRBV6-5 CASRLAGSHSYEQYF
TRBJ1-2 TRBV5-5 CASSLVETPLVYGYTF